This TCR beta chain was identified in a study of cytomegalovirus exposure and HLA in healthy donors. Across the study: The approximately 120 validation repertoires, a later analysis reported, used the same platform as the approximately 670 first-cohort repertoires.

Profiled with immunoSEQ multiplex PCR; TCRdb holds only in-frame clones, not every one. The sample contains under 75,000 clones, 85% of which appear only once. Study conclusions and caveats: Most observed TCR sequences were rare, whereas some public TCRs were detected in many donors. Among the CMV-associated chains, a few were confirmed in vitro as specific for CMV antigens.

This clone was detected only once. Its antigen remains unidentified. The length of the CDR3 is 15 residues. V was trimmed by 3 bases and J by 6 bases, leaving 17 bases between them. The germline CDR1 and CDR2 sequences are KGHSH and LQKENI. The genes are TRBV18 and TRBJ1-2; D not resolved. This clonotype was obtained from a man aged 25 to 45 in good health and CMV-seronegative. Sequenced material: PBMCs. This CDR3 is CASSPQAGAGDGYTF. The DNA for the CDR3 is TGTGCCAGCTCACCTCAGGCGGGCGCGGGTGATGGCTACACCTTC.